This T cell receptor beta chain was recorded in a study of blood T cell repertoires in COVID-19 (dated by TCRdb to 2018 to 2021). Broadly, across the study: Collaborator samples came from the United States, Italy and Spain and covered acute and convalescent phases of COVID-19. The prospective study material was composed of cDNA or gDNA derived from T cells, B-cell-depleted T cells, or PBMCs. Subjects who had been exposed to COVID-19, were actively infected with it, or had recovered from it provided the deeply sampled blood TCRbeta repertoires that made up the dataset. A freely available public database, intended as a resource for researchers studying the immune response to SARS-CoV-2, is where the repertoires were released. Samples were obtained from the ongoing ImmuneRACE study (first 160 participants) and from 950 to 1,500 subjects provided by 6 global collaborators. Nearly every sample came with metadata listing a de-identified subject ID, COVID-19 status, age in years and sex. Where HLA class I and class II types were available, the types were taken from metadata supplied by the sample provider, not from assay-based typing.

Participants in the prospective study were aged roughly 18 to 100 years, lived in under 30 United States geographic areas, and enrolled through a virtual design. To assign participants to cohorts, the prospective study relied on clinical history that participants themselves reported in a screening survey and a study questionnaire. A participant counted as exposed if, within 2 weeks of entering the study, that participant had been in contact with someone who had a PCR-confirmed or clinician-diagnosed COVID-19 case. In the prospective study, mobile phlebotomists collected whole blood, serum and a nasopharyngeal or oropharyngeal swab from each participant. Over an approximately 2-month period, participants in the prospective study had the option of providing additional blood draws and questionnaires. Before DNA extraction, prospective study blood samples were shipped either frozen or at room temperature.

TCRbeta CDR3 regions were amplified from genomic DNA by means of the immunoSEQ Assay, a bias-controlled multiplex PCR. On the authors' methods: The number of nucleated cells in each sample was estimated from the amplification of reference gene primers within the assay. Sequence reads were collapsed and filtered to measure the absolute abundance of every unique TCRbeta CDR3 rearrangement. Productive Simpson clonality was computed per sample as the square root of Simpson's diversity index over productive rearrangements. TCRdb carries this immuneACCESS record with in-frame sequences only. Its versions omit some clonotypes, under half of them owing to an unresolved V gene in the studies checked, with the rest unexplained. The DNA was the basis for D and trimming; V, J and clone size are from that table. For this sample the table gives roughly 250,000 clones, of which about four fifths were detected only once. The ten most abundant clones make up 3.6% of the sample.

Concerning this clone itself: Its target antigen remains unknown. No much larger clone is present one base from it, and per-base qualities are unavailable.

Study-level results and caveats: Clinical and demographic metadata were provided uncurated, with the amount varying by source and participant.

Sequenced input: PBMCs or T cells enriched from blood (not recorded which). This receptor was identified in a middle-aged woman who had been exposed to COVID-19.

The CDR3 amino acid sequence is: CASSPTGGTQNEKLFF. The DNA sequence is as follows: TGTGCCAGCAGTCCGACAGGGGGCACGCAGAATGAAAAACTGTTTTTT. Recombination connected TRBV28 to TRBJ1-4, and 10 junctional nucleotides match TRBD1. CDR1 MDHEN and CDR2 SYDVKM are derived from the germline V gene. Taken from cysteine to phenylalanine, the CDR3 has 16 residues. The sequence is cut down to CDR3 DNA, 48 bases in frame from base 1. The V end gives up 5 bases and the J end 5 bases, leaving 8 bases in the junction not matched to a gene.